This T cell receptor (beta chain) emerged from a study of cytomegalovirus exposure and HLA in healthy donors. As for the study in general: The 550 to 800 first-cohort repertoires and the 130 or so validation repertoires shared the same platform, a later analysis reported. Study conclusions and caveats: Associated with cytomegalovirus, according to the listing, were some 150 TCR beta chains. According to a subsequent analysis, TCR clusters identified in the first cohort showed a tendency to co-occur across the 120 or so validation repertoires.

On this clone: Its antigen remains unidentified.

Some clones are missing from TCRdb's copy, which holds only in-frame ones; the method was immunoSEQ multiplex PCR. This sample has 200,000 to 250,000 clones, with around four fifths found just once. The study drew the donors from its roughly 110-subject validation cohort, separate from the roughly 700-subject first cohort. The CDR3 consists of 13 residues. Trimming took off 1 base at V and 5 bases at J, with 7 bases between the two ends. In germline, CDR1 is SGHVS, CDR2 FQNEAQ. Source material: PBMCs. The gene calls are TRBV7-8 and TRBJ2-3; the D is unclear. The clonotype was recovered from a woman under 30 in good health and CMV-seronegative. The CDR3 loop reads CASSLGGLDTQYF. The CDR3 DNA reads TGTGCCAGCAGCTTAGGTGGGCTAGATACGCAGTATTTT.